This TCR beta chain was sequenced for a study of T-cell reconstitution after alpha-beta-depleted transplantation in children. Unmatched junction bases numbered 5, after V lost 5 bases and J lost 4 bases. The CDR3 sequence is 16 residues long. Germline values: CDR1 SGHTA, CDR2 FQGNSA. Using unique molecular identifiers, the investigators prepared the TCRbeta library. One entry per CDR3 protein results from TCRdb running MiXCR on the PCR reads. The sample has about 540,000 distinct CDR3 sequences; 18% are singletons. This specimen was PBMCs from the stem cell graft donor, taken from the stem cell graft. This receptor was taken from a human donor who donated a stem cell graft to a child with acute lymphoblastic leukemia. V is TRBV7-2 and J is TRBJ2-2, with 12 bases that match TRBD2. CDR3 sequence: CASSPGLAGITGELFF. The CDR3 bases are TGTGCCAGCAGCCCGGGACTAGCGGGTATCACCGGGGAGCTGTTTTTT.